Listed below are T cell receptor beta chains from one sample, sequenced in a study of blood T cell repertoires in COVID-19. The data were produced by immunoSEQ multiplex PCR, yet TCRdb's version contains in-frame clones alone and is incomplete. The table includes roughly 87,000 clones, around four fifths detected once. Sequencing was performed on peripheral blood. These TCRs come from an older woman with acute or convalescent COVID-19. Both conserved end residues are part of each CDR3. The order of the fields is J gene, V gene, D gene, clone size, CDR3 DNA, CDR3 protein. D genes are given only for firm matches. Clone size is stated in some rows and not others, as once, few, many or a class when expanded.

TRBJ2-5 TRBV3-1/TRBV3-2 . . TGTGCCAGCAGCCAAAACGGGGTTGGGGAAGAGACCCAGTACTTC CASSQNGVGEETQYF
TRBJ1-2 TRBV12-3/TRBV12-4 TRBD1 . TGTGCCAGCAGTACTGGGACAGGGGCCATAAGGACCTTC CASSTGTGAIRTF
TRBJ1-1 TRBV9 . . TGTGCCAGCAGCGTAGGACAAGACACTGAAGCTTTCTTT CASSVGQDTEAFF
TRBJ2-7 TRBV14 TRBD2 . TGTGCCAGCAGCCAAGTGCGGGGGGGCCGGGGCGAGCAGTACTTC CASSQVRGGRGEQYF
TRBJ1-1 TRBV29-1 . . TGCAGCGTTGCCGAGGGTGGTAGAAGGGACACTGAAGCTTTCTTT CSVAEGGRRDTEAFF
TRBJ2-7 TRBV4-2 TRBD1 . TGTGCCAGCAGCCGACTGGGACAGGAGGGGCGCTACGAGCAGTACTTC CASSRLGQEGRYEQYF
TRBJ1-2 TRBV5-1 . . TGCGCCAGCAGCTTGCAGGGGAGCTATGGCTACACCTTC CASSLQGSYGYTF
TRBJ1-6 TRBV3-1/TRBV3-2 . . TGTGCCAGCAGCCAAGATCTTGTAGGGGCCGGGAATTCACCCCTCCACTTT CASSQDLVGAGNSPLHF
TRBJ2-7 TRBV11-1 . few TGTGCCAGCAGCCCCAGACTAGACACGGTCGAGCAGTACTTC CASSPRLDTVEQYF
TRBJ2-7 TRBV2 . . TGTGCCAGCACGGGGGAGTCCCGCCGGCAGTACTTC CASTGESRRQYF
TRBJ1-1 TRBV5-1 . . TGCGCCAGCAGCTTGGGGCCCAGGGGAGTGAACACTGAAGCTTTCTTT CASSLGPRGVNTEAFF
TRBJ1-2 TRBV5-8 . . TGTGCCAGCAGCTTGGGGAGCCGCCGCCCTAACTATGGCTACACCTTC CASSLGSRRPNYGYTF
TRBJ1-1 TRBV25-1 . . TGTGCCAGCAGTCGAGTCGGGGGAGGGACTGAAGCTTTCTTT CASSRVGGGTEAFF
TRBJ1-6 TRBV30 . . TGTGCCTGGAGTGCCTTGGGACTCGATAATTCACCCCTCCACTTT CAWSALGLDNSPLHF
TRBJ1-5 TRBV28 . . TGTGCCAGCAGTTTGGGGGGTAGCAATCAGCCCCAGCATTTT CASSLGGSNQPQHF
TRBJ1-4 TRBV2 . . TGTGCCAGCAGTGATCAACTACGGGGTGAAAAACTGTTTTTT CASSDQLRGEKLFF
TRBJ1-3 TRBV9 . . TGTGCCAGCAGCGTAACGGGGGACACCATATATTTT CASSVTGDTIYF
TRBJ2-6 TRBV9 . . TGTGCCAGCAGCGTGAGCGGGGCCAACGTCCTGACTTTC CASSVSGANVLTF
TRBJ1-1 TRBV6-5 . few TGTGCCAGCTTCGACGGGGGGAGAGGTACTGAAGCTTTCTTT CASFDGGRGTEAFF
TRBJ1-1 TRBV6-5 TRBD1 . TGTGCCAGCAGTTACACAAGGACAGGGAACACTGAAGCTTTCTTT CASSYTRTGNTEAFF
TRBJ2-7 TRBV21-1 . . TGTGCCAGCAGCTTCCGGACGGAGGCCCGTGAGTACGAGCAGTACTTC CASSFRTEAREYEQYF
TRBJ1-1 TRBV2 TRBD1 . TGTGCCAGCTCGATTGGGACAGGGGTCACTGAAGCTTTCTTT CASSIGTGVTEAFF
TRBJ1-5 TRBV6-5 TRBD1 . TGTGCCAGCAGTCTGACAGGGGGCGGACATCAGCCCCAGCATTTT CASSLTGGGHQPQHF
TRBJ1-3 TRBV18 . . TGTGCCAGCTCACCTATGACAGCGAGCTCTGGAAACACCATATATTTT CASSPMTASSGNTIYF
TRBJ2-3 TRBV30 TRBD2 . TGTGCCTGGAGTGTATCTGCGGGGGGCCCAGATACGCAGTATTTT CAWSVSAGGPDTQYF
TRBJ2-1 TRBV5-1 . . TGCGCCAGCAGCTTGGGGGGCCTATGGGATGAGCAGTTCTTC CASSLGGLWDEQFF
TRBJ2-2 TRBV28 TRBD1 once TGTGCCAGTCAGAAAGCGACAGGGGCTTACGGCGGGGAGCTGTTTTTT CASQKATGAYGGELFF
TRBJ1-5 TRBV5-1 . . TGCGCCAGCAGCTTGGAAGGACAGAGCAATCAGCCCCAGCATTTT CASSLEGQSNQPQHF
TRBJ2-1 TRBV9 . . TGTGCCAGCAGCGTAGGGGGCAGTGTGGACAATGAGCAGTTCTTC CASSVGGSVDNEQFF
TRBJ1-6 TRBV6-6 TRBD1 . TGTGCCAGCAGTTTAACAGGGGGGTATAATTCACCCCTCCACTTT CASSLTGGYNSPLHF
TRBJ1-1 TRBV7-9 . . TGTGCCAGCACCCGGGAGAACACTGAAGCTTTCTTT CASTRENTEAFF
TRBJ1-2 TRBV3-1/TRBV3-2 . . TGTGCCAGCAGCCAAGGGAGTGACGGCTACACCTTC CASSQGSDGYTF
TRBJ1-5 TRBV13 . . TGTGCCAGCAGCAAAAACAACCGGGGTAGCAATCAGCCCCAGCATTTT CASSKNNRGSNQPQHF
TRBJ2-7 TRBV5-4 TRBD1 few TGTGCCAGCAGCTGGGCCGGGACAGGGTCCTACGAGCAGTACTTC CASSWAGTGSYEQYF
TRBJ2-7 TRBV6-5 TRBD1 . TGTGCCAGCAGCCCGAGCAGGACAGGTCGTGGCGAGCAGTACTTC CASSPSRTGRGEQYF
TRBJ1-4 TRBV2 . once TGTGCCAGCATAATTGAGGCGGGCGAAAAACTGTTTTTT CASIIEAGEKLFF
TRBJ1-6 TRBV7-9 . . TGTGCCAGCAGACTGCAGGGGAATTCACCCCTCCACTTT CASRLQGNSPLHF